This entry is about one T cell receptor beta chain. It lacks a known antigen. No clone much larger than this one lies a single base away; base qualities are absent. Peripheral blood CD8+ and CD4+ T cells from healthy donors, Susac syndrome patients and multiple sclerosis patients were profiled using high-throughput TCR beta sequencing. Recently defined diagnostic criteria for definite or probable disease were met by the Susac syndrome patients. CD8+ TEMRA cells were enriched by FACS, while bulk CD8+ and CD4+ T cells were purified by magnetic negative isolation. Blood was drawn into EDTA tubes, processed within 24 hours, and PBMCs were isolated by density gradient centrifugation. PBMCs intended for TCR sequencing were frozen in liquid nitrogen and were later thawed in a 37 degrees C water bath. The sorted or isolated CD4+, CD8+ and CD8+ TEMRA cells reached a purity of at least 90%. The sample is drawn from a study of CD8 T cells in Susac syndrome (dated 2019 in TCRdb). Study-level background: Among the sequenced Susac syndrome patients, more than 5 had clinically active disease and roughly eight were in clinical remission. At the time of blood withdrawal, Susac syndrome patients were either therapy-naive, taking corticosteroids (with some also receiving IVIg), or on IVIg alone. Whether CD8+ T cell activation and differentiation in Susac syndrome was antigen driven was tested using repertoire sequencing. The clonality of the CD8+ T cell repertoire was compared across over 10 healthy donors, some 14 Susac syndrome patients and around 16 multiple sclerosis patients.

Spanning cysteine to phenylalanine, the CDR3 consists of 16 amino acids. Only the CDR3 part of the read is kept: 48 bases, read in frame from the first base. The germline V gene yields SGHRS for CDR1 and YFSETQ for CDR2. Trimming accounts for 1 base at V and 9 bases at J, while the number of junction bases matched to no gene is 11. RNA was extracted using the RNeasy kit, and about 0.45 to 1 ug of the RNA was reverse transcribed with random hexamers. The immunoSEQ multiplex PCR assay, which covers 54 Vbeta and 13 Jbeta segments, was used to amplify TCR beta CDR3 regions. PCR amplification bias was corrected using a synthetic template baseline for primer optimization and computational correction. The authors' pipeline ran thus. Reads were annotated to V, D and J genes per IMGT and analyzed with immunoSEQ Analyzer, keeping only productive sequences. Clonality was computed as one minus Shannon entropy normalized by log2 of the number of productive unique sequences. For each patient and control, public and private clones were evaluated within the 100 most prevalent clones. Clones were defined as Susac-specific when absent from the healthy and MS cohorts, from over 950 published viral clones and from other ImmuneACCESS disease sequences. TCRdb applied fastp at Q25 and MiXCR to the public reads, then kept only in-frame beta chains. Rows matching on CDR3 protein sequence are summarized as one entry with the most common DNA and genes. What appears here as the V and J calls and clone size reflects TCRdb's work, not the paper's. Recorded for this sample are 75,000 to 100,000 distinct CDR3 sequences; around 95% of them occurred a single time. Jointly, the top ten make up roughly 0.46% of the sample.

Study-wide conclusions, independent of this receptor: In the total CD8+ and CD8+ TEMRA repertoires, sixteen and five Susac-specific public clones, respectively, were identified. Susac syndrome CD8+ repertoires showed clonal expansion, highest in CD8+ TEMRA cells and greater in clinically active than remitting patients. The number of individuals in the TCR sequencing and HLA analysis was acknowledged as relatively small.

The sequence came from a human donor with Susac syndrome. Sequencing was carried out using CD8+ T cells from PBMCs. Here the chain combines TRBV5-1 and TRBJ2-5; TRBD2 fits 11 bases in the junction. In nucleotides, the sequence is TGCGCCAGCAGCTTGTCGACTAGCGGGAACACCCGTCCCCAGTACTTC. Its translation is CASSLSTSGNTRPQYF.